The clone carrying this TCR beta chain has a handful of counts. Its antigen remains unidentified. This entry is derived from a study of T cells after yellow fever vaccination. Study findings and constraints: On re-exposure, the response was weaker but peaked faster, at day 5 versus 15. In FACS-sorted repertoires, abundant clonotypes from the bulk population could appear as contaminants.

For TCR, cDNA came from 5'RACE template switching, which added a universal primer site and UMIs. TCRdb ran MiXCR on the 5' RACE reads and lists one entry per CDR3 protein. The sample has about 430,000 distinct CDR3 sequences; around 20% are singletons. This TCR was recovered from a young man who received the YFV17D yellow fever vaccine. The sample in question was PBMCs, obtained before the yellow fever booster vaccination.

CDR3 sequence reads: CASSYTYQETQYF. CDR3 nucleotides: TGTGCCAGCAGCTACACGTACCAAGAGACCCAGTACTTC. The chain has TRBV7-8 and TRBJ2-5; D unresolved. The V gene's germline CDR1 is SGHVS and CDR2 FQNEAQ. The CDR3 runs 13 residues. V shed 4 bases and J shed 0 bases, with 6 bases lying between them.